One sample yielded the 5 T cell receptor beta chains listed below, sequenced in a study of molecular identifiers for immune sequencing clone quantification. TCRdb called the PCR reads again in MiXCR, with one record for every CDR3 protein. The table includes about 500,000 distinct CDR3 sequences, around 23% detected once. Sequencing was done on a sample of naive CD8+ T cells from blood, with Jurkat cell RNA spiked in. Subset in this sample: FACS-sorted CD8+CD4-CCR7+CD45RA+ naive T cells. The receptors shown here come from a human donor in good health. Some libraries in this study had Jurkat cell RNA spiked in.

This clonotype was recorded at least ten times. Here the CDR3 reads CASGHGTASTDTQYF. Here the CDR3 DNA reads TGTGCCAGCGGTCATGGGACAGCCTCCACAGATACGCAGTATTTT. This chain joins TRBV12-3 or TRBV12-4 and TRBJ2-3, with TRBD1 matching 7 bases. The CDR3 consists of 15 residues. V trimming: 8 bases; J trimming: 2 bases; junction bases outside the gene matches: 10.

This clonotype was seen a single time. Since a much larger clone is just one base distant, this may be a read error. V and J are TRBV29-1 and TRBJ2-1; TRBD1 might be the D (6 bases). Germline V gene lookup returns CDR1 SQVTM and CDR2 ANQGSEA. This CDR3 spans 13 amino acids. The CDR3: CGVDQTGTSEQFF. CDR3 bases: TGCGGCGTTGATCAGACAGGAACGAGTGAGCAGTTCTTC.

This clonotype was counted at least ten times. The J gene is TRBJ2-3, the V gene TRBV2, with D perhaps matching TRBD2 (5 bases). This CDR3 comprises 12 residues. From germline, CDR1 is SNHLY and CDR2 FYNNEI. V lost 9 bases and J 6 bases, leaving 13 bases between the germline ends. Written as DNA, the CDR3 is TGTGCCAGTACTGATGAGCGGGATACGCAGTATTTT. As protein: CASTDERDTQYF.

The CDR3 DNA follows: TGTGCCAGGAATTCTTCGACAGGGTGCCAAGAGACCCAGTACTTC. Its protein is CARNSSTGCQETQYF. The V gene is TRBV6-5, the J gene TRBJ2-5; 7 positions match TRBD1. The CDR3 is 15 amino acids. Looked up from germline, CDR1 is MNHEY and CDR2 is SVGAGI. Germline trimming cut 9 bases from V and 1 base from J; bases unmatched to any gene: 11.

In DNA form, the CDR3 reads TGTGCCAGTAGGGATCAGGGCTTGGATCAGCCCCAGCATTTT. Protein product: CASRDQGLDQPQHF. This sequence joins TRBV19 and TRBJ1-5; possible D gene TRBD1, 5 bases. Germline CDR1 and CDR2: LNHDA and SQIVND (reference sequence). V lost 6 bases and J lost 5, with 14 bases in between. This CDR3 has 14 residues.